This T cell receptor (beta chain) comes out of a study of Graves' ophthalmopathy and Graves' hyperthyroidism (dated by TCRdb to the late 2010s). Regarding the complete study: Peripheral blood was collected before any treatment was given, at the time of initial diagnosis. The study used signatures of the TCR beta repertoire to tell Graves' ophthalmopathy apart from Graves' hyperthyroidism and to predict which patients would progress to ophthalmopathy. A discovery set of 100 patients (43 ophthalmopathy, approximately 58 stable hyperthyroidism) was enrolled to explore V-J signatures distinguishing ophthalmopathy from hyperthyroidism. In a handful of hyperthyroidism patients, the T-cell repertoires found in thyroid tissue were compared with those found in blood. Following sampling, methimazole starting at 30 mg daily was administered to hyperthyroidism patients, and high-dose intravenous methylprednisolone was administered to ophthalmopathy patients. An independent validation cohort was composed of fewer than 20 hyperthyroidism patients and about 17 patients who later progressed from hyperthyroidism to ophthalmopathy. In total, 120 to 150 blood samples were TCR-sequenced: 40 to 45 ophthalmopathy, over 70 hyperthyroidism and about 17 hyperthyroidism-to-ophthalmopathy patients.

TCR beta CDR3 regions were amplified from RNA transcripts for repertoire sequencing. A first-round RT-PCR used HTBI primers with the Qiagen OneStep RT-PCR kit, followed by a second-round multiplex PCR, size selection and purification. The libraries underwent paired-end sequencing with 100 bp reads on an Illumina HiSeq2000. As for the authors' bioinformatics: SOAPnuke was used to process the reads, removing any read that contained adapters or uncalled bases, had a mean Phred below 15, or lacked an exact match to the constant primer or identifier. COPE v1.2.5 was used to merge high-quality paired reads. Unique nucleotide sequences were defined as clonotypes and aligned to IMGT TRB V, D and J references using MiTCR v1.1. The analysis was limited to V-J combinations with a frequency above 0.0001, which together covered approximately 99% of repertoires. A TCR clonal expansion and chaos score per V-J combination was defined as the ratio of F50 clonal expansion to chaos observed in the TCRdist matrix. Welch's t-statistics and random forest were used to reduce the features to about twelve V-J combinations, which were then used as input to a naive Bayes classifier. The Morisita-Horn index was used to measure how similar the thyroid and blood repertoires were. TCRdb applied fastp at Q25 and MiXCR to the public reads, then kept only in-frame beta chains. Here each entry gathers all rows of one CDR3 protein and keeps the most common genes and DNA. The V and J calls follow TCRdb's processing rather than the paper's. This sample lists some 350,000 distinct CDR3 sequences; roughly a sixth were detected once. The top ten constitute approximately 2.4% of the sample.

V loses 4 bases of germline sequence and J loses 7 bases, and the interval between the two ends is 20 bases. From the cysteine through the phenylalanine, the CDR3 covers 15 amino acids. The only DNA kept is the CDR3, 45 bases in frame from the first base. CDR1 SGHRS and CDR2 YFSETQ were looked up in the germline V gene. The sample holds many counts of this clonotype. Its antigen is still unknown. The input lacks base qualities; no much larger clone sits a single base away. Hyperthyroidism was considered stable if no progression to ophthalmopathy occurred within 18 months of follow-up. Patients with hyperthyroidism were aged 18 to 65 years, had been newly diagnosed, and had a disease duration of less than 2 months. Patients with other autoimmune diseases, uncontrolled infections, pregnancy or lactation were excluded from the study. Clinical symptoms, serum thyroxine, TRAb, thyroid ultrasound and orbital computed tomography were used for diagnosis. Ficoll-Paque density gradient centrifugation was used to isolate PBMCs from approximately 10 ml of fresh peripheral blood. Total RNA was extracted with Trizol reagent and quality-checked on an Agilent 2100 Bioanalyzer.

The full study reports these points: Most of the expanded thyroid clonotypes with a frequency above 0.001 were also detected in blood, and it was suggested that the thyroid immune response may be reflected by blood repertoires. The 13-signature model separated ophthalmopathy from stable hyperthyroidism with approximately 90% sensitivity and almost 84% specificity in cross-validation, and 80%/75% in the test set. No statistical method was used to set the sample size in advance, and the investigators knew which group each participant was assigned to. In validation, the model predicted ophthalmopathy progression with about 64% sensitivity and less than 80% specificity; 12 predicted patients were CT-confirmed with GO in a median of about 7.1 months.

Sequenced input: peripheral blood. The sequence derives from an adult woman with stable Graves' hyperthyroidism. The chain couples TRBV5-1 to TRBJ1-1; no confident D gene assignment can be made. The CDR3 protein sequence reads: CASSLASGVPIEAFF. The nucleotide sequence is given as TGCGCCAGCAGCCTCGCCAGCGGTGTCCCGATTGAAGCTTTCTTT.